Listed below are T cell receptor beta chains from one sample, sequenced in a study of blood T cell repertoires in COVID-19. Clones were read by immunoSEQ multiplex PCR, and TCRdb kept only the in-frame ones, dropping some. The sample consists of around 310,000 clones, around nine tenths of them appearing once. The sequencing input was peripheral blood. All receptors derive from a woman aged 45-65 years with active or convalescent COVID-19. CDR3s include the opening cysteine and the closing phenylalanine or tryptophan. Fields, in order: clone size, D gene, V gene, J gene, CDR3 DNA, CDR3 protein. A D gene is named only where the DNA matches it firmly. Rows may omit the clone size; those that give it use once, few, many or a size class.

size: .
D: .
V: TRBV7-2
J: TRBJ1-2
DNA: TGTGCCAGCAGCTTAGCAAACAGGGACGGCTACACCTTC
CDR3: CASSLANRDGYTF

size: .
D: .
V: TRBV5-6
J: TRBJ2-1
DNA: TGTGCCAGCAAATTTCTAGCAGGCGAGCAGTTCTTC
CDR3: CASKFLAGEQFF

size: .
D: .
V: TRBV28
J: TRBJ2-6
DNA: TGTGCCAGCAGTTTACCCCCGACTATAGGCATCTCTGGGGCCAACGTCCTGACTTTC
CDR3: CASSLPPTIGISGANVLTF

size: .
D: TRBD1
V: TRBV5-1
J: TRBJ1-1
DNA: TGCGCCAGCAGCTTAACTGGACAGGGGAGGTCAAGGACTGAAGCTTTCTTT
CDR3: CASSLTGQGRSRTEAFF

size: once
D: TRBD2
V: TRBV4-3
J: TRBJ2-1
DNA: TGCGCCAGCAGCCAAGAACCCCTAGCGGGGACTTACAATGAGCAGTTCTTC
CDR3: CASSQEPLAGTYNEQFF

size: once
D: .
V: TRBV6-5
J: TRBJ1-2
DNA: TGTGCCAGCAGTTACTCGAAGTCGGTGCGCGGCTACACCTTC
CDR3: CASSYSKSVRGYTF

size: once
D: TRBD2
V: TRBV18
J: TRBJ2-4
DNA: TGTGCCAGCTCAATCGGACTAGCGGGAGGGACAGCCAAAAACATTCAGTACTTC
CDR3: CASSIGLAGGTAKNIQYF

size: .
D: TRBD1
V: TRBV19
J: TRBJ2-7
DNA: TGTGCCAGTAGACAGACGGACAGGGGGCTTGTGTACGAGCAGTACTTC
CDR3: CASRQTDRGLVYEQYF

size: .
D: TRBD1
V: TRBV6-5
J: TRBJ1-1
DNA: TGTGCCAGCAGCGGACAGGGGGCGGACACTGAAGCTTTCTTT
CDR3: CASSGQGADTEAFF

size: once
D: .
V: TRBV14
J: TRBJ1-1
DNA: TGTGCCAGCAACTCGGGGGTGCACACTGAAGCTTTCTTT
CDR3: CASNSGVHTEAFF

size: .
D: .
V: TRBV6-4
J: TRBJ1-2
DNA: TGTGCCAGCAGTGACACCAGGGGCCACGGCCTCATTAACTATGGCTACACCTTC
CDR3: CASSDTRGHGLINYGYTF

size: .
D: TRBD2
V: TRBV5-1
J: TRBJ2-1
DNA: TGCGCCAGCAGTCTGACTAGCGGGAGGTTGAATGAGCAGTTCTTC
CDR3: CASSLTSGRLNEQFF

size: .
D: .
V: TRBV28
J: TRBJ1-2
DNA: TGTGCCAGCAGTGACAGTCCTAACTATGGCTACACCTTC
CDR3: CASSDSPNYGYTF

size: once
D: .
V: TRBV9
J: TRBJ1-4
DNA: TGTGCCAGCAGCGTAGCTGGCGGGCAAGCAACTAATGAAAAACTGTTTTTT
CDR3: CASSVAGGQATNEKLFF

size: few
D: .
V: TRBV2
J: TRBJ1-2
DNA: TGTGCCAGTTTACAGGATGGCTACACCTTC
CDR3: CASLQDGYTF

size: few
D: .
V: TRBV10-1
J: TRBJ1-1
DNA: TGCGCCAGCAGTACACCGGGACATGAAGCTTTCTTT
CDR3: CASSTPGHEAFF